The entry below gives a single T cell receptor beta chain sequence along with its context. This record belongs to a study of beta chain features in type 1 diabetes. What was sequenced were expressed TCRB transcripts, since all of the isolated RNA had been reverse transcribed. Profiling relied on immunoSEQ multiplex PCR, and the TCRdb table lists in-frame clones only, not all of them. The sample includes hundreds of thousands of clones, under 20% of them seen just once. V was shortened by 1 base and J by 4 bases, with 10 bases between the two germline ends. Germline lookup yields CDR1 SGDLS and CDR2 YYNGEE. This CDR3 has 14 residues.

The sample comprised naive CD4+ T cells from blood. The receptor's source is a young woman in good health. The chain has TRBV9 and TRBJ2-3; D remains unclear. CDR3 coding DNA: TGTGCCAGCAGCGTATCGGACCTCGCAGATACGCAGTATTTT. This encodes CASSVSDLADTQYF. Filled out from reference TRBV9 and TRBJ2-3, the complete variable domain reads DSGVTQTPKHLITATGQRVTLRCSPRSGDLSVYWYQQSLDQGLQFLIQYYNGEERAKGNILERFSAQQFPDLHSELNLSSLELGDSALYFCASSVSDLADTQYFGPGTRLTVL.